This entry lists 6 T cell receptor beta chains sequenced from one sample in a study of shared clonotypes between healthy human individuals. Profiling relied on immunoSEQ multiplex PCR, and the TCRdb table lists in-frame clones only, not all of them. The profile shows 950,000 to 1,300,000 clones, around 76% of them singletons. Sequences were obtained from memory CD4+ T cells sorted from blood. The sample's subset: CD45RA-negative fraction. Source of these receptors: a man between 18 and 29 years old in good health.

The chain has TRBV7-2 and TRBJ2-2; no reliable D call. From germline, CDR1 is SGHTA and CDR2 FQGNSA. Trimming pared 0 bases from V and 5 bases from J, leaving 4 bases between. There are 13 residues in the CDR3. The CDR3 is CASSLAWTGELFF. DNA for the CDR3: TGTGCCAGCAGCTTAGCGTGGACCGGGGAGCTGTTTTTT.

This chain uses TRBV30 with TRBJ1-6, with 7 nucleotides matching TRBD1. Germline V CDR1 and CDR2: GTSNPN, SVGIG (reference sequence). J lost 11 bases, V lost 3 bases, and 4 bases had no gene match. The CDR3 loop spans 12 amino acids. The CDR3 DNA reads TGTGCCTGGAGCCCAGGGGGTCCACCCCTCCACTTT. Translating it yields CAWSPGGPPLHF.

This chain links TRBV5-4 with TRBJ2-3; D is tentatively TRBD1 or TRBD2 (5 bases each). V was trimmed by 0 bases and J by 4 bases, leaving 15 bases between them. This CDR3 contains 16 residues. Germline loops: CDR1 SGHNT, CDR2 YYREEE (reference sequence). The CDR3 sequence is CASSLAGGPYADTQYF. CDR3 nucleotides: TGTGCCAGCAGCTTGGCTGGGGGACCCTACGCAGATACGCAGTATTTT.

The gene calls are TRBV6-1 and TRBJ1-5; 10 bases match TRBD1. CDR1 and CDR2 (germline): MNHNS, SASEGT. CDR3 length: 15 amino acids. Trimming removed 6 bases from V and 4 bases from J; junction bases left unmatched: 6. Here the CDR3 reads CASRRGTGVNQPQHF. The CDR3 nucleotides read TGTGCCAGCAGGAGGGGGACAGGGGTAAATCAGCCCCAGCATTTT.

Points on this clone: Other nucleotide sequences from this sample produce the same CDR3. CDR3 DNA sequence: TGTGCCAGCAGCCCGGGACAGGGAAACACTGAAGCTTTCTTT. The encoded protein is CASSPGQGNTEAFF. This chain links TRBV5-4 with TRBJ1-1, with 9 bases that match TRBD1. Germline values: CDR1 SGHNT, CDR2 YYREEE (reference sequence). The J segment lost 2 bases and the V segment lost 4 bases, leaving 3 bases of the junction unmatched. The CDR3 runs to 14 residues.

V usage is TRBV5-1 and J usage is TRBJ1-2, with D hard to call. Germline-derived CDR1 and CDR2 are SGHRS and YFSETQ. Trimming pared 4 bases from V and 0 bases from J, leaving 10 bases between. The CDR3 is 14 amino acids. This chain's CDR3 is CASSLDVANYGYTF. The CDR3 DNA follows: TGCGCCAGCAGCCTCGACGTGGCTAACTATGGCTACACCTTC. Filled out from reference TRBV5-1 and TRBJ1-2, the complete variable domain reads KAGVTQTPRYLIKTRGQQVTLSCSPISGHRSVSWYQQTPGQGLQFLFEYFSETQRNKGNFPGRFSGRQFSNSRSEMNVSTLELGDSALYLCASSLDVANYGYTFGSGTRLTVV.